This T cell receptor (beta chain) was observed in a study of radiation and T cells in renal cell carcinoma. Study-level results: Irradiated tumors had higher TCR clonality than control tumors. Dominant CDR3 motifs occupied more repertoire in irradiated than control tumors.

Between the trimmed V and J ends, which lost 6 bases and 5 bases, there was a span of 10 bases. The CDR3 runs 12 residues. CDR1 and CDR2 from the germline V gene are MDHEN and SYDVKM. Remarks on this clone: The antigen is unknown.

As to treatment: treatment-naive control, cytoreductive nephrectomy. Controls were unirradiated tumors from treatment-naive cytoreductive nephrectomy patients. Clear cell pathology was present in this patient's renal cell carcinoma. Repertoires were generated with immunoSEQ multiplex PCR, while TCRdb's copy carries only in-frame clones and drops some. The data show about 5,600 clones, roughly 72% seen once. The source was tumor tissue, collected from a patient whose treatment was nephrectomy without radiotherapy. The genes are TRBV28 and TRBJ1-2; a possible D gene is TRBD1 (6 bases). The origin of this receptor is a human donor with renal cell carcinoma. CDR3 sequence: CASRGGSYGYTF. The CDR3 DNA sequence: TGTGCCAGCAGAGGGGGATCTTATGGCTACACCTTC.